Each of the 4 T cell receptor beta chains below was sequenced from the same sample in a study of T cell responses to AZD1222 COVID-19 vaccine. TCRdb keeps only in-frame clones here, not all; method: immunoSEQ multiplex PCR. The data show about 140,000 clones, around 90% seen once. The sequencing here drew on peripheral blood, taken on day 0 of AZD1222 vaccination. Every receptor here comes from an adult in good health.

This clone came up many times. The V gene is TRBV6-5, the J gene TRBJ2-5; possible D gene TRBD1, 5 bases. Germline V gene sequence: CDR1 MNHEY, CDR2 SVGAGI. Between the trimmed V and J ends, which lost 5 bases and 4 bases, there was a span of 14 bases. This CDR3 comprises 14 residues. CDR3 region: CASSQTQGGETQYF. CDR3 DNA sequence: TGTGCCAGCAGTCAGACCCAGGGCGGAGAGACCCAGTACTTC.

The V call is TRBV29-1, the J call TRBJ1-1, with TRBD1 matching over 7 bases. The germline CDR1 and CDR2 sequences are SQVTM and ANQGSEA. The CDR3 totals 13 residues. Unmatched junction bases numbered 8, after V lost 6 bases and J lost 4 bases. CDR3 nucleotides: TGCAGCGTCGCCCTGACAGGGACCACTGAAGCTTTCTTT. The encoded protein is CSVALTGTTEAFF.

This chain uses TRBV12-3 or TRBV12-4 with TRBJ2-1, with D unresolved. V lost 8 bases, J lost 1 base, and 6 bases lay in between. This CDR3 comprises 12 residues. In DNA form, the CDR3 reads TGTGCCAGCTGCCCATCCTACAATGAGCAGTTCTTC. Encoded protein: CASCPSYNEQFF.

J is TRBJ2-5 and V is TRBV28; 8 nucleotides agree with TRBD2. Trimming took 2 bases from V and 2 from J; bases not matched to a gene: 4. This CDR3 region has 15 residues. CDR1 is MDHEN and CDR2 is SYDVKM in the germline V gene. The CDR3 DNA sequence: TGTGCCAGCAGTTTACCCCGGGAGGGGCAAGAGACCCAGTACTTC. It encodes CASSLPREGQETQYF.